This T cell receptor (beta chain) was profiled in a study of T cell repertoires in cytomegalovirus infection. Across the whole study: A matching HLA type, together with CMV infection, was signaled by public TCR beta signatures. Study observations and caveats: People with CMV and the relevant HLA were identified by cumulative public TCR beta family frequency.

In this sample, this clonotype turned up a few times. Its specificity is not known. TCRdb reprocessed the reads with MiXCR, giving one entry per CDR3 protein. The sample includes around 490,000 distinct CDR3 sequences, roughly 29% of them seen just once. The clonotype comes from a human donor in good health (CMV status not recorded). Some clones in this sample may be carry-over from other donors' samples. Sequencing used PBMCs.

CDR3 in DNA: TGTGCCAGCAGAAAGACAGGTGAGAACACTGAAGCTTTCTTT. Translated, it gives CASRKTGENTEAFF. The chain recombines TRBV12-3 or TRBV12-4 with TRBJ1-1; tentatively, D is TRBD1 (6 bases). V shed 6 bases and J shed 1 base, with 12 bases lying between them. There are 14 residues in the CDR3.